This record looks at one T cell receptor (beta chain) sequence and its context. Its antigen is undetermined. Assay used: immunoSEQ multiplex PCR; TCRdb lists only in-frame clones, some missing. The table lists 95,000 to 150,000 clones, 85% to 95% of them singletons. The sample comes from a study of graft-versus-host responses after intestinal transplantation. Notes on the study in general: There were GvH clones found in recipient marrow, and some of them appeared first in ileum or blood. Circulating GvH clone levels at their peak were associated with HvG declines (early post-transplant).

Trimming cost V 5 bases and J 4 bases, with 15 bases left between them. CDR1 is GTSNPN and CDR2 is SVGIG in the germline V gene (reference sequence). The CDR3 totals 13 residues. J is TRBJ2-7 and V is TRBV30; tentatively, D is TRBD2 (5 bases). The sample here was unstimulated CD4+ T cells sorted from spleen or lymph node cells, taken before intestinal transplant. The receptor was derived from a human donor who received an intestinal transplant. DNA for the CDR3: TGTGCCTGGGGGAGAGGCCTTCAGTACGAGCAGTACTTC. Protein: CAWGRGLQYEQYF. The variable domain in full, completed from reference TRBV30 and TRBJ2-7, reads SQTIHQWPATLVQPVGSPLSLECTVEGTSNPNLYWYRQAAGRGLQLLFYSVGIGQISSEVPQNLSASRPQDRQFILSSKKLLLSDSGFYLCAWGRGLQYEQYFGPGTRLTVT.